The rows below give T cell receptor beta chains drawn from one sample of a study of regulatory dendritic cells for organ transplantation. Generated by immunoSEQ multiplex PCR, the TCRdb table keeps only in-frame clones and is missing some. This sample carries around 20,000 clones, approximately 85% of them seen once, and the ten largest clones take 0.55% to 0.75%. Their specific antigens are unknown. Specimen: naive CD4+ T cells from blood cultured with regulatory dendritic cells. These receptor sequences come from a human donor in good health. The CDR3 runs from the conserved cysteine through the conserved F or W. Fields, in order: J gene, clone size, D gene, V gene, CDR3 DNA, CDR3 protein. D genes are given only for firm matches. Expanded clones get a size class; other rows say once, few or many, or leave the size out.

j_call: TRBJ2-7
clone_size: once
d_call: NA
v_call: TRBV5-6
cdr3_nt: TGTGCCAGCAGCCGACCGGGCAGATCATTATCTTTTCACTACGAGCAGTACTTC
cdr3_aa: CASSRPGRSLSFHYEQYF

j_call: TRBJ2-7
clone_size: once
d_call: TRBD2
v_call: TRBV25-1
cdr3_nt: TGTGCCAGCAGTGCTGGACTAGCGGGAGGGACGGTCCCTTACTTC
cdr3_aa: CASSAGLAGGTVPYF

j_call: TRBJ2-2
clone_size: NA
d_call: NA
v_call: TRBV19
cdr3_nt: TGTGCCAGTGTCCTCATTCAGGCCGGGGAGCTGTTTTTT
cdr3_aa: CASVLIQAGELFF

j_call: TRBJ2-3
clone_size: few
d_call: NA
v_call: TRBV7-2
cdr3_nt: TGTGCCAGCAGCCGACGGCTCATAGATACGCAGTATTTT
cdr3_aa: CASSRRLIDTQYF

j_call: TRBJ2-3
clone_size: NA
d_call: NA
v_call: TRBV7-6
cdr3_nt: TGTGCCAGCAGCTTAATTGCGGGTGGGAGCACAGATACGCAGTATTTT
cdr3_aa: CASSLIAGGSTDTQYF

j_call: TRBJ1-3
clone_size: NA
d_call: NA
v_call: TRBV5-4
cdr3_nt: TGTGCCAGCAGCTCGTACCCTGGAAACACCATATATTTT
cdr3_aa: CASSSYPGNTIYF

j_call: TRBJ1-3
clone_size: NA
d_call: TRBD1
v_call: TRBV30
cdr3_nt: TGTGCCCGAGGGACAGGGCCCCTCTCTGGAAACACCATATATTTT
cdr3_aa: CARGTGPLSGNTIYF

j_call: TRBJ1-1
clone_size: NA
d_call: NA
v_call: TRBV30
cdr3_nt: TGTGCCTGGACGGCGCCAAGTGGGGCTGAAGCTTTCTTT
cdr3_aa: CAWTAPSGAEAFF

j_call: TRBJ2-5
clone_size: NA
d_call: NA
v_call: TRBV18
cdr3_nt: TGTGCCAGCTCACCAGGGGACCAAGAGACCCAGTACTTC
cdr3_aa: CASSPGDQETQYF

j_call: TRBJ2-7
clone_size: NA
d_call: NA
v_call: TRBV23-1
cdr3_nt: TGCGCCAGCAGGGGACGAAGGCGGCCTGTTTCTTCCGAGCAGTACTTC
cdr3_aa: CASRGRRRPVSSEQYF

j_call: TRBJ2-1
clone_size: NA
d_call: NA
v_call: TRBV27
cdr3_nt: TGTGCCAGCAGTTTACGCCTTGATCTCGGGAATGAGCAGTTCTTC
cdr3_aa: CASSLRLDLGNEQFF

j_call: TRBJ2-3
clone_size: NA
d_call: TRBD1
v_call: TRBV9
cdr3_nt: TGTGCCAGCAGCGTAGAGGGGGCGGGTATTGATACGCAGTATTTT
cdr3_aa: CASSVEGAGIDTQYF

j_call: TRBJ2-1
clone_size: NA
d_call: NA
v_call: TRBV30
cdr3_nt: TGTGCCTGGAACTGGGGCAATGAGCAGTTCTTC
cdr3_aa: CAWNWGNEQFF

j_call: TRBJ1-1
clone_size: NA
d_call: NA
v_call: TRBV6-5
cdr3_nt: TGTGCCAGCAGTCGGCTACTGACAGAGAACACTGAAGCTTTCTTT
cdr3_aa: CASSRLLTENTEAFF

j_call: TRBJ2-5
clone_size: NA
d_call: TRBD2
v_call: TRBV27
cdr3_nt: TGTGCCAGCTGGGGAGGGGAGGCCCAAGAGACCCAGTACTTC
cdr3_aa: CASWGGEAQETQYF

j_call: TRBJ1-5
clone_size: few
d_call: NA
v_call: TRBV19
cdr3_nt: TGTGCCAGTAGTATATCGGGGGATCAGCCCCAGCATTTT
cdr3_aa: CASSISGDQPQHF

j_call: TRBJ1-2
clone_size: NA
d_call: NA
v_call: TRBV4-2
cdr3_nt: TGTGCCAGCAGCCAAGTGGGGACGCCCGAAACTTTAAATGGCTACACCTTC
cdr3_aa: CASSQVGTPETLNGYTF

j_call: TRBJ2-1
clone_size: NA
d_call: NA
v_call: TRBV10-2
cdr3_nt: TGCGCCAGCAGTGGGACGGAATACTACAATGAGCAGTTCTTC
cdr3_aa: CASSGTEYYNEQFF

j_call: TRBJ1-1
clone_size: NA
d_call: NA
v_call: TRBV11-3
cdr3_nt: TGTGCCAGCAGTAGGGGATACCGAGCGAACACTGAAGCTTTCTTT
cdr3_aa: CASSRGYRANTEAFF

j_call: TRBJ2-1
clone_size: NA
d_call: NA
v_call: TRBV30
cdr3_nt: TGTGCCTGGAGTCGTTACAATGAGCAGTTCTTC
cdr3_aa: CAWSRYNEQFF

j_call: TRBJ2-7
clone_size: medium-sized
d_call: NA
v_call: TRBV30
cdr3_nt: TGTGCCTGGAGTGTCGGCGAGCAGTACTTC
cdr3_aa: CAWSVGEQYF

j_call: TRBJ1-5
clone_size: NA
d_call: NA
v_call: TRBV4-1
cdr3_nt: TGCGCCAGCAGGGCAACCACACGACAGAATCAGCCCCAGCATTTT
cdr3_aa: CASRATTRQNQPQHF

j_call: TRBJ2-1
clone_size: NA
d_call: NA
v_call: TRBV7-6
cdr3_nt: TGTGCCAGCAGCTTAGTGCTACCCGGGTTCCCCCACACCTACAATGAGCAGTTCTTC
cdr3_aa: CASSLVLPGFPHTYNEQFF

j_call: TRBJ2-3
clone_size: NA
d_call: TRBD2
v_call: TRBV2
cdr3_nt: TGTGCCCTGGGGGGGGGACTAGCGGGAGGGCCGGCAGATACGCAGTATTTT
cdr3_aa: CALGGGLAGGPADTQYF

j_call: TRBJ1-2
clone_size: NA
d_call: TRBD1
v_call: TRBV4-1
cdr3_nt: TGCGCCAGCAGCCAATCCGGGACAGCGATCTACCATTTTAACTATGGCTACACCTTC
cdr3_aa: CASSQSGTAIYHFNYGYTF

j_call: TRBJ1-5
clone_size: NA
d_call: NA
v_call: TRBV18
cdr3_nt: TGTGCCAGCTCCTCGGCGCAGGTGTGGCAGCCCCAGCATTTT
cdr3_aa: CASSSAQVWQPQHF

j_call: TRBJ2-1
clone_size: NA
d_call: NA
v_call: TRBV29-1
cdr3_nt: TGCAGCGTTGAAGATCGGGGCCCCGCGTTCTTC
cdr3_aa: CSVEDRGPAFF

j_call: TRBJ2-2
clone_size: NA
d_call: NA
v_call: TRBV6-1
cdr3_nt: TGTGCCAGCGGGCCACAGGGAACCGGGGAGCTGTTTTTT
cdr3_aa: CASGPQGTGELFF

j_call: TRBJ2-7
clone_size: NA
d_call: NA
v_call: TRBV12-5
cdr3_nt: TGTGCTAGTGGTTTGTCGCCGGGACAATCACCCGCTTGGCAGTACTTC
cdr3_aa: CASGLSPGQSPAWQYF

j_call: TRBJ2-5
clone_size: once
d_call: TRBD2
v_call: TRBV15
cdr3_nt: TGTGCCACCAGCAGACAAACAACTAGCGGGGGAGAGACCCAGTACTTC
cdr3_aa: CATSRQTTSGGETQYF

j_call: TRBJ1-2
clone_size: NA
d_call: TRBD1
v_call: TRBV6-5
cdr3_nt: TGTGCCAGCAGTTACTCCGACAGGGGCACGTGGGGCTACACCTTC
cdr3_aa: CASSYSDRGTWGYTF

j_call: TRBJ1-5
clone_size: NA
d_call: TRBD1
v_call: TRBV19
cdr3_nt: TGTGCCAGTAGTTTGGGACAGGCTCGGCCCCAGCATTTT
cdr3_aa: CASSLGQARPQHF

j_call: TRBJ2-3
clone_size: NA
d_call: NA
v_call: TRBV14
cdr3_nt: TGTGCCAGCAGCCAAGTCCAGGGAGGCGGTACGCAGTATTTT
cdr3_aa: CASSQVQGGGTQYF

j_call: TRBJ2-3
clone_size: NA
d_call: NA
v_call: TRBV4-2
cdr3_nt: TGTGCCAGCAGCCAAGGGAGGGACACAGATACGCAGTATTTT
cdr3_aa: CASSQGRDTDTQYF

j_call: TRBJ1-6
clone_size: NA
d_call: NA
v_call: TRBV19
cdr3_nt: TGTGCCAGTAGTAGGCAGAATTCACCCCTCCACTTT
cdr3_aa: CASSRQNSPLHF

j_call: TRBJ2-2
clone_size: NA
d_call: NA
v_call: TRBV5-6
cdr3_nt: TGTGCCAGCAGCTTGGGAGATACACGGAACACCGGGGAGCTGTTTTTT
cdr3_aa: CASSLGDTRNTGELFF

j_call: TRBJ2-7
clone_size: NA
d_call: NA
v_call: TRBV28
cdr3_nt: TGTGCCAGTGGGGTAGGGGGGGCCTACGAGCAGTACTTC
cdr3_aa: CASGVGGAYEQYF

j_call: TRBJ2-3
clone_size: NA
d_call: NA
v_call: TRBV9
cdr3_nt: TGTGCCAGCAGCCCCCAGGGGGGGCCCCTCCTCACAGATACGCAGTATTTT
cdr3_aa: CASSPQGGPLLTDTQYF

j_call: TRBJ2-7
clone_size: medium-sized
d_call: NA
v_call: TRBV6-1
cdr3_nt: TGTGCCAGCAGTCGGGACCACCCCTCCTACTACGAGCAGTACTTC
cdr3_aa: CASSRDHPSYYEQYF

j_call: TRBJ1-1
clone_size: NA
d_call: NA
v_call: TRBV19
cdr3_nt: TGTGCCAGTAGTATCGATTTTCCGATGACTGAAGCTTTCTTT
cdr3_aa: CASSIDFPMTEAFF

j_call: TRBJ2-5
clone_size: NA
d_call: TRBD2
v_call: TRBV19
cdr3_nt: TGTGCCAGTAGTATGGGGGGTTGGACTAGCGGGAGGAGAGAGACCCAGTACTTC
cdr3_aa: CASSMGGWTSGRRETQYF

j_call: TRBJ2-5
clone_size: NA
d_call: NA
v_call: TRBV7-2
cdr3_nt: TGTGCCAGCAGCCCCCTGGGGACGGTAAGGACCCAGTACTTC
cdr3_aa: CASSPLGTVRTQYF

j_call: TRBJ1-5
clone_size: few
d_call: NA
v_call: TRBV30
cdr3_nt: TGTGCCTGGAGTGCACAGATTAATCAGCCCCAGCATTTT
cdr3_aa: CAWSAQINQPQHF

j_call: TRBJ1-4
clone_size: NA
d_call: NA
v_call: TRBV19
cdr3_nt: TGTGCCAGTAGTCCCTCACGGGTTGGAAAACTGTTTTTT
cdr3_aa: CASSPSRVGKLFF

j_call: TRBJ2-1
clone_size: NA
d_call: TRBD2
v_call: TRBV7-3
cdr3_nt: TGTGCCAGCAGCTTAGGACTAGCGGTCTACAATGAGCAGTTCTTC
cdr3_aa: CASSLGLAVYNEQFF

j_call: TRBJ2-5
clone_size: NA
d_call: NA
v_call: TRBV6-5
cdr3_nt: TGTGCCAGCAGTAGATATAGGGAGACCCAGTACTTC
cdr3_aa: CASSRYRETQYF

j_call: TRBJ2-5
clone_size: NA
d_call: NA
v_call: TRBV19
cdr3_nt: TGTGCCAGTAGTATGGCGGGTCGCTACCCCCAAGAGACCCAGTACTTC
cdr3_aa: CASSMAGRYPQETQYF

j_call: TRBJ2-1
clone_size: NA
d_call: TRBD2
v_call: TRBV10-3
cdr3_nt: TGTGCCAGCAGCGGGGGAAACTCCTACAATGAGCAGTTCTTC
cdr3_aa: CASSGGNSYNEQFF

j_call: TRBJ2-7
clone_size: NA
d_call: NA
v_call: TRBV6-5
cdr3_nt: TGTGCCAGCAGTTACTCGAAGCCGGTCTACGAGCAGTACTTC
cdr3_aa: CASSYSKPVYEQYF

j_call: TRBJ1-5
clone_size: NA
d_call: NA
v_call: TRBV6-5
cdr3_nt: TGTGCCAGCAGTTCAGTACGTTATGAGCCCCAGCATTTT
cdr3_aa: CASSSVRYEPQHF

j_call: TRBJ2-7
clone_size: NA
d_call: TRBD1
v_call: TRBV27
cdr3_nt: TGTGCCAGCAGTCAACAACTCCTCCGGGACAGGGCCTACGAGCAGTACTTC
cdr3_aa: CASSQQLLRDRAYEQYF

j_call: TRBJ2-4
clone_size: NA
d_call: NA
v_call: TRBV18
cdr3_nt: TGTGCCAGCTCACCGGCCGGGACCCTCGAGACCAAAAACATTCAGTACTTC
cdr3_aa: CASSPAGTLETKNIQYF

j_call: TRBJ1-5
clone_size: NA
d_call: NA
v_call: TRBV30
cdr3_nt: TGTGCCTGGAGTGTATCGGGCAGACATAGCAATCAGCCCCAGCATTTT
cdr3_aa: CAWSVSGRHSNQPQHF

j_call: TRBJ2-7
clone_size: NA
d_call: NA
v_call: TRBV19
cdr3_nt: TGTGCCAGTAGTATAGACGTTCGACAGGAGCAGTACTTC
cdr3_aa: CASSIDVRQEQYF

j_call: TRBJ2-7
clone_size: once
d_call: NA
v_call: TRBV19
cdr3_nt: TGTGCCAGTAGTGGCGGAAGCTCCTACGAGCAGTACTTC
cdr3_aa: CASSGGSSYEQYF

j_call: TRBJ1-1
clone_size: NA
d_call: NA
v_call: TRBV28
cdr3_nt: TGTGCCAGCGTATCAGGGCGGAAGGCTTTCTTT
cdr3_aa: CASVSGRKAFF

j_call: TRBJ2-2
clone_size: NA
d_call: NA
v_call: TRBV2
cdr3_nt: TGTGCCAGCAGTCAAGAGTCCCGGAACCTGGCCGGGGAGCTGTTTTTT
cdr3_aa: CASSQESRNLAGELFF

j_call: TRBJ2-7
clone_size: NA
d_call: NA
v_call: TRBV4-2
cdr3_nt: TGTGCCAGCAGCCAAGTTGGGGTTTTGCGGGACCAATACGAGCAGTACTTC
cdr3_aa: CASSQVGVLRDQYEQYF

j_call: TRBJ2-1
clone_size: NA
d_call: TRBD1
v_call: TRBV2
cdr3_nt: TGTGCCAGCACCTACAGGGGCCATGAGCAGTTCTTC
cdr3_aa: CASTYRGHEQFF

j_call: TRBJ2-7
clone_size: NA
d_call: NA
v_call: TRBV11-2
cdr3_nt: TGTGCCAGCAGCTTAGATTCAGACTACGAGCAGTACTTC
cdr3_aa: CASSLDSDYEQYF